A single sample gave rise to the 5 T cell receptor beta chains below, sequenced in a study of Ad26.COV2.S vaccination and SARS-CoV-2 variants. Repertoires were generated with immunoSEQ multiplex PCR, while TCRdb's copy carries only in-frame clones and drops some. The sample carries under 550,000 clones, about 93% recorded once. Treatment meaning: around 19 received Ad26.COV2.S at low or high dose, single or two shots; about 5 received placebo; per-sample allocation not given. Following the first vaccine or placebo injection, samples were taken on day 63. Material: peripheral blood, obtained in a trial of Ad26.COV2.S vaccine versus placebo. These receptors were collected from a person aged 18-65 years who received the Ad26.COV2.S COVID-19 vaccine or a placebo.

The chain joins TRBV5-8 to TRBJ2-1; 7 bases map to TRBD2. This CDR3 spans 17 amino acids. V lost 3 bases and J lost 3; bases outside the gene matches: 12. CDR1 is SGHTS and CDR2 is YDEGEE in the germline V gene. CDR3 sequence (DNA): TGTGCCAGCAGCTCTTTCACTAGCGACCTTATCTACAATGAGCAGTTCTTC. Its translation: CASSSFTSDLIYNEQFF.

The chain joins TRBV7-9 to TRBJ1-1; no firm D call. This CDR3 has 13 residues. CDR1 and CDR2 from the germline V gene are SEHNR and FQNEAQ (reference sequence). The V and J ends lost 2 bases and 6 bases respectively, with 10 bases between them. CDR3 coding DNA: TGTGCCAGCAGCTTACAAACAGATTCTGAAGCTTTCTTT. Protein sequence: CASSLQTDSEAFF.

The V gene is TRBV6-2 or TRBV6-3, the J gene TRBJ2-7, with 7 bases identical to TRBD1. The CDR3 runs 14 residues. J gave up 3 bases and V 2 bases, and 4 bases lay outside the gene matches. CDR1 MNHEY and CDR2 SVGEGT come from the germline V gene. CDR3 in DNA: TGTGCCAGCAGTTACGGGGGACAGTTCTACGAGCAGTACTTC. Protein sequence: CASSYGGQFYEQYF.

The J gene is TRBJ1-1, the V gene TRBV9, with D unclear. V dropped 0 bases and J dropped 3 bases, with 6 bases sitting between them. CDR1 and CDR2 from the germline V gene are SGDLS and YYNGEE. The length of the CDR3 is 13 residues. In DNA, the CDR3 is TGTGCCAGCAGCGTAGCGGGGTACACTGAAGCTTTCTTT. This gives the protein CASSVAGYTEAFF.

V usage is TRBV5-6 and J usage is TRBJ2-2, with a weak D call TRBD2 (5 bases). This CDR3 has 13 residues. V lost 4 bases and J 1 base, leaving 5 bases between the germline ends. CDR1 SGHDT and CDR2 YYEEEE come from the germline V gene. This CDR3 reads CASSRGNTGELFF. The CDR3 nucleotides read TGTGCCAGCAGCCGGGGGAACACCGGGGAGCTGTTTTTT.